This T cell receptor (beta chain) was found in a study of regulatory T cells in long-lasting Graves disease (dated by TCRdb to about 2021). Concerning the study at large: In the newly diagnosed Graves' disease group, patients had been taking antithyroid drugs for less than 3 months. Persistent Graves' disease patients were compared with newly diagnosed Graves' disease patients by peripheral blood TCR sequencing and RNA sequencing. The study was conducted in China and was registered as a clinical trial. TCR sequencing covered 13 persistent and 20 or so newly diagnosed Graves' disease patients, around 33 samples in total.

The method was multiplex PCR. TCRdb shows the sequencer as Illumina HiSeq 4000. To build TCR beta libraries, CDR3 regions were amplified by Arm-PCR using iRepertoire HTBI primers. Gel purification was performed on PCR products prior to sequencing. In the paper's pipeline: Gene usage analysis of CDR3 amino acid clonotypes relied on the roughly 60 TRBV and 15 or so TRBJ segments identified across samples. COPE and FqMerger were used to merge filtered high-quality paired reads into contigs. BLAST was used to align contigs to the IMGT TRBV, TRBD and TRBJ reference genes, and CDR3 was defined following IMGT. Any clonotype with a frequency above 0.1% was counted as a highly expanded clone. Repertoire diversity was measured by Shannon entropy, and V-J evenness by the Gini coefficient. Clonotypes shared by more than one individual were considered public. The public sequencing data were trimmed at Q25 with fastp and processed into clonotypes with MiXCR by TCRdb, which kept only in-frame beta chains. Rows merge per CDR3 protein into single entries with the most common DNA and genes. The V and J calls here are based on TCRdb, not the publication. This sample lists about 370,000 distinct CDR3 sequences; around 15% were detected once. The ten biggest clones cover 22% of the sample.

A remark on this clonotype: The antigen this receptor binds is unknown. The input lacks base qualities; no much larger clone sits a single base away.

Paper-wide results and their limitations: Persistent disease showed preferential use of TRBV28, TRBJ1-2 and TRBJ2-5, whereas newly diagnosed disease favored TRBV20-1 and TRBJ2-1. A larger number of public clonotypes was shared among persistent patients (around 3,000) than among newly diagnosed patients (roughly 980). Sequencing and analysis were limited to the TCR beta chain. As a limitation, the authors acknowledged that the small sample size may reduce accuracy. Compared with newly diagnosed patients, patients with persistent Graves' disease had lower TCR Shannon entropy and fewer highly expanded clones, which suggests clonal expansion. Because the primary lesion, thyroid tissue, could not be accessed, the study looked at peripheral blood alone.

The CDR3 has 15 amino acids, counting the end cysteine and phenylalanine. The retained sequence is limited to the CDR3, 45 bases, with the frame set at the first base. The germline V and J ends show losses of 2 bases and 3 bases respectively, and no gene match explains 5 bases of the junction. CDR1 and CDR2, looked up from the germline V gene, are SGHTA and FQGNSA. The meaning of the sample's time point label: newly diagnosed GD, antithyroid drugs for less than 3 months. For both TCR sequencing and RNA sequencing, RNA was extracted from PBMCs using TRIzol. Graves' disease was diagnosed according to American Thyroid Association guidelines. Recruitment of patients was carried out at an endocrinology department in Xi'an, China. From each patient, approximately 10 milliliters of peripheral blood was collected into an EDTA anticoagulant tube. Ficoll Paque Plus density gradient separation was used to isolate PBMCs, and no further T cell sorting was performed. RNA quality was checked with an Agilent 2100 Bioanalyzer and agarose gel, and concentration with a NanoDrop 2000.

The source was peripheral blood mononuclear cells (PBMCs), collected at new diagnosis, from a patient treated with antithyroid drugs. The chain was built from TRBV7-2 and TRBJ2-3; 7 bases in the junction line up with TRBD1. The receptor was derived from a female donor with Graves disease. The nucleotide sequence is given as TGTGCCAGCAGCTTACAAAGGGGGCGAACAGATACGCAGTATTTT. Translated, this gives CASSLQRGRTDTQYF.